The 10 T cell receptor beta chains given below trace back to one sample, sequenced in a study of molecular identifiers for immune sequencing clone quantification. TCRdb analysed the PCR reads with MiXCR anew, one entry per CDR3 protein. The sample records roughly 300,000 distinct CDR3 sequences, about 23% being singletons. Sample: naive CD8+ T cells from blood, with Jurkat cell RNA spiked in. The sample's subset: FACS-sorted CD8+CD4-CCR7+CD45RA+ naive T cells. These receptors all stem from a human donor in good health. Some libraries in this study had Jurkat cell RNA spiked in.

The chain carries TRBV19 and TRBJ2-2, with TRBD2 as a possible D gene (5 bases). V lost 7 bases to trimming and J lost 4 bases, with 16 bases between them. Germline values: CDR1 LNHDA, CDR2 SQIVND (reference sequence). CDR3 length: 15 residues. The CDR3 nucleotides are TGTGCCAGTATGGCTTGGGAGTTGGGCACCGGGGAGCTGTTTTTT. Residues: CASMAWELGTGELFF.

Worth noting for this clonotype: This may be a read error: a much more frequent sequence differs by one nucleotide. The V gene is TRBV29-1, the J gene TRBJ2-7; weak D call: TRBD2 (6 bases). The CDR3 contains 13 residues. The V end lost 8 bases, the J end lost 3 bases, and 17 bases lay between the germline ends. Germline CDR1 is SQVTM and CDR2 is ANQGSEA. CDR3: CSIGEAGYYEQYF. CDR3 sequence (DNA): TGCAGCATTGGGGAGGCAGGGTACTACGAGCAGTACTTC.

This clonotype was seen at least ten times. The chain has TRBV4-3 and TRBJ2-7, with 13 bases fitting TRBD2. The CDR3 has 16 residues. CDR1 and CDR2 from the germline V gene are LGHNA and YSLEER. J gave up 2 bases and V 5 bases, and 6 bases lay outside the gene matches. CDR3 coding DNA: TGCGCCAGCAGCACACGGACTAGCGGGGGTCCCTACGAGCAGTACTTC. It is translated as CASSTRTSGGPYEQYF.

In this sample, this clonotype turned up many times. The chain joins TRBV13 to TRBJ1-1, with D possibly TRBD1 on 6 matching bases. The CDR3 consists of 14 residues. The germline V gene has CDR1 PRHDT and CDR2 FYEKMQ (reference sequence). The V gene lost 5 bases and the J gene lost 4 bases, with 14 bases spanning the gap. The CDR3 here is CASSKGRGITEAFF. For the CDR3, the DNA is TGTGCCAGCAGCAAGGGCAGGGGCATCACTGAAGCTTTCTTT.

The sample holds many counts of this clonotype. This sequence joins TRBV9 and TRBJ2-3; D is possibly TRBD2 (5 bases). The V gene lost 4 bases and the J gene lost 0 bases, with 12 bases spanning the gap. Germline-derived CDR1 and CDR2 are SGDLS and YYNGEE. CDR3 length equals 15 residues. The CDR3 DNA follows: TGTGCCAGCAGCCCTAGTTGGACTAGCACAGATACGCAGTATTTT. Residues: CASSPSWTSTDTQYF.

This clonotype was seen many times. The V and J genes are TRBV29-1 and TRBJ2-3; 9 nucleotides match TRBD2. Germline V gives CDR1 SQVTM, CDR2 ANQGSEA. The ends lost 6 bases at V and 4 bases at J; junction bases unmatched: 8. The CDR3 consists of 14 residues. This chain's CDR3 is CSVATSGDSDTQYF. The CDR3 nucleotides are TGCAGCGTCGCGACTAGCGGAGATTCAGATACGCAGTATTTT.

As regards this clonotype: This may be a read error, as it is one base from a much larger clone. This chain connects TRBV7-3 to TRBJ2-7, with 7 bases fitting TRBD2. This CDR3 region has 15 residues. Germline assignment: CDR1 SGHTA and CDR2 FQGTGA. CDR3 sequence (DNA): TGTGCCAACAGCGCAGCCCCGGGACTACTCTACGAGCAGTACTTC. It yields the protein CANSAAPGLLYEQYF.

This clonotype occurred many times. The gene calls are TRBV5-4 and TRBJ1-2, with D unclear. The CDR3 has 12 residues. V was shortened by 2 bases and J by 6 bases, with 8 bases between the two germline ends. CDR1 and CDR2 (germline): SGHNT, YYREEE (reference sequence). The CDR3 loop reads CASSFGTDGYTF. The CDR3 DNA reads as TGTGCCAGCAGCTTTGGCACGGATGGCTACACCTTC.

A remark on this clonotype: This sequence may be a read error, since a much larger clone differs from it by one base. The chain joins TRBV7-9 to TRBJ2-7; D may be TRBD1 or TRBD2 (5 bases each). The CDR3 loop spans 14 amino acids. CDR1 SEHNR and CDR2 FQNEAQ come from the germline V gene (reference sequence). CDR3 amino acids: CASSSGTAPGEQHF. The CDR3 DNA reads TGTGCCAGCAGCTCCGGGACCGCCCCTGGGGAGCAGCACTTC.

The genes are TRBV7-9 and TRBJ2-7, with D possibly being TRBD1 or TRBD2 (5 bases each). Trimming removed 4 bases at V and 0 bases at J, with 22 bases between. The CDR3 length is 18 residues. The germline V gene encodes CDR1 SEHNR and CDR2 FQNEAQ (reference sequence). The CDR3 DNA reads TGTGCCAGCAGCTCGACCGACCACGGGACGGCAAGCTCCTACGAGCAGTACTTC. This sequence encodes CASSSTDHGTASSYEQYF.